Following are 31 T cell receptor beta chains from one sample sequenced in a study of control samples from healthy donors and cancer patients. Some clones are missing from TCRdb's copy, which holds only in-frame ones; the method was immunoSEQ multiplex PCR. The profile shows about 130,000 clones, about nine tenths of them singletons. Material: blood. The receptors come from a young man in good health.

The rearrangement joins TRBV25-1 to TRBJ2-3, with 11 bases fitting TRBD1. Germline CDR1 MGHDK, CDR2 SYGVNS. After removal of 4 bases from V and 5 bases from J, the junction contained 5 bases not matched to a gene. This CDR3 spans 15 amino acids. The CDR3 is CASSAWTGGKDTQYF. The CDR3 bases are TGTGCCAGCAGTGCTTGGACAGGGGGCAAAGATACGCAGTATTTT.

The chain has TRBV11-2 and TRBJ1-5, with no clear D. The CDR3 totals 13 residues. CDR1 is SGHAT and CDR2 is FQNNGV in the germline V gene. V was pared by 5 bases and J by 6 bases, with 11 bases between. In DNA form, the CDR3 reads TGTGCCAGCAGCCAAGAGCGTGGTCAGCCCCAGCATTTT. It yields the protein CASSQERGQPQHF.

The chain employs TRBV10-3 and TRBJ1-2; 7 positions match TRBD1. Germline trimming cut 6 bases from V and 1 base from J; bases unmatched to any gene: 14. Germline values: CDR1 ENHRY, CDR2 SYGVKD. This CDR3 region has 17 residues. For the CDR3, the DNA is TGTGCCATCAGGAAACCCGACAGGGAATCCCTTAACTATGGCTACACCTTC. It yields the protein CAIRKPDRESLNYGYTF.

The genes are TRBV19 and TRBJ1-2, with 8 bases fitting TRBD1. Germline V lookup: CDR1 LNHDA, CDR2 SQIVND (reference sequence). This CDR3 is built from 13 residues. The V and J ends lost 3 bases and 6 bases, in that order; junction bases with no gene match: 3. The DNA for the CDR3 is TGTGCCAGTAGTATGCGGGACAGGCATGGCTACACCTTC. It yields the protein CASSMRDRHGYTF.

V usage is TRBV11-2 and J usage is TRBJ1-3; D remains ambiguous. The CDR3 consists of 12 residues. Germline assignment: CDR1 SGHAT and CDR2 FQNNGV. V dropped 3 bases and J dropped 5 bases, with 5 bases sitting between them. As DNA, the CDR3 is TGTGCCAGCAGCTTTCAGAGAAACACCATATATTTT. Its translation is CASSFQRNTIYF.

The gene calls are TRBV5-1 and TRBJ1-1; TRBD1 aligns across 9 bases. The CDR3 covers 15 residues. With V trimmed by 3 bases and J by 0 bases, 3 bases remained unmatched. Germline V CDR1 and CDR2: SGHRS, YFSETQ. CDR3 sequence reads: CASSWGTGLNTEAFF. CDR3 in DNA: TGCGCCAGCAGCTGGGGGACAGGGTTGAACACTGAAGCTTTCTTT.

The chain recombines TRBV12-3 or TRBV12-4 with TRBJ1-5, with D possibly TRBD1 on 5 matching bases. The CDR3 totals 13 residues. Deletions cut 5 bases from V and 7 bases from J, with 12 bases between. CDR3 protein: CASSPSGSQPQHF. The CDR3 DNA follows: TGTGCCAGCAGTCCATCAGGGAGCCAGCCCCAGCATTTT.

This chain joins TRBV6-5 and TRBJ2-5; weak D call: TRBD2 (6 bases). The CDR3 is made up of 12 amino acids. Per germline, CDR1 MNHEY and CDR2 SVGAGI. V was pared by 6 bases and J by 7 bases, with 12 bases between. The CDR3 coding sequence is TGTGCCAGCAGGGGGGGTAGCGGGACCCAGTACTTC. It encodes CASRGGSGTQYF.

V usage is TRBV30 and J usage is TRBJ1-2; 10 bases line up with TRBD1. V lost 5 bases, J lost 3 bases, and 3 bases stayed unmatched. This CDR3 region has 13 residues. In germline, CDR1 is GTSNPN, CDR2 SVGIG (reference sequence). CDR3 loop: CAWSDRGDYGYTF. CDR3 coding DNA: TGTGCCTGGTCGGACAGGGGGGACTATGGCTACACCTTC.

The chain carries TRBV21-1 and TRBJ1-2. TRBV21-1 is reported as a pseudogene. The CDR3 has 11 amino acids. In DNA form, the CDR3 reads TGTGCCAGCAGCGCGCTCTATGGCTACACCTTC. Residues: CASSALYGYTF.

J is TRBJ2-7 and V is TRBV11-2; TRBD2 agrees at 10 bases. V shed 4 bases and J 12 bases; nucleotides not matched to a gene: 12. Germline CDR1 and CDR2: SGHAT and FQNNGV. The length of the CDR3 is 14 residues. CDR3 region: CASSSLAGALRRYF. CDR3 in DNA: TGTGCCAGCAGCTCCCTAGCGGGGGCCCTCCGGCGGTACTTC.

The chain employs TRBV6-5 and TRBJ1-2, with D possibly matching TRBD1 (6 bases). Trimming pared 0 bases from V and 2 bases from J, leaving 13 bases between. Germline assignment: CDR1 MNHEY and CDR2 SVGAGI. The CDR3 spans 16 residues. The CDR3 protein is CASSYSRGGPNYGYTF. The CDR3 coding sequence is TGTGCCAGCAGTTACTCGAGAGGGGGACCGAACTATGGCTACACCTTC.

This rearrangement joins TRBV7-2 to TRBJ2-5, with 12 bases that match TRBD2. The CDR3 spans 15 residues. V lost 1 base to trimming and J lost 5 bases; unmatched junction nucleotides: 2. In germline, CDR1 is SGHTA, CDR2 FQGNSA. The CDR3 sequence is CASSLGLAGGETQYF. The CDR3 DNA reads TGTGCCAGCAGCTTAGGTCTAGCGGGGGGGGAGACCCAGTACTTC.

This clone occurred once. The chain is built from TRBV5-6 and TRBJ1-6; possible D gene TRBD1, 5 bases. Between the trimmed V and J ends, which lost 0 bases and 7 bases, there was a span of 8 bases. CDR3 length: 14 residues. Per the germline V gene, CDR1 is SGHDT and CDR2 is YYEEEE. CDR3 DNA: TGTGCCAGCAGCTTGGGACAGCCAAATTCACCCCTCCACTTT. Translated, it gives CASSLGQPNSPLHF.

The CDR3 loop is CASSEVRQGASGYTF. Written as DNA, the CDR3 is TGTGCCAGCAGTGAAGTGAGGCAGGGGGCCAGTGGCTACACCTTC. This chain connects TRBV6-1 to TRBJ1-2; 8 nucleotides align to TRBD1. Germline V gives CDR1 MNHNS, CDR2 SASEGT. V lost 1 base to trimming and J lost 7 bases; unmatched junction nucleotides: 8. The CDR3 is 15 amino acids.

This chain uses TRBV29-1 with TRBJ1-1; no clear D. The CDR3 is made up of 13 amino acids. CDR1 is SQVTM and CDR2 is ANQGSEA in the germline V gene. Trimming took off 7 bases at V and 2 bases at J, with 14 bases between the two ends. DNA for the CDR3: TGCAGCGCGACAATCGGAGGTAACACTGAAGCTTTCTTT. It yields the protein CSATIGGNTEAFF.

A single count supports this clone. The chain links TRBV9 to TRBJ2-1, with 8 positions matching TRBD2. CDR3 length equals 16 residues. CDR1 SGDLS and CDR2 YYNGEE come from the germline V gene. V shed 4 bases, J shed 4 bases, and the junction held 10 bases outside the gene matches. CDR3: CASSPPSSGVYNEQFF. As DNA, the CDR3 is TGTGCCAGCAGCCCACCGAGTAGCGGGGTGTACAATGAGCAGTTCTTC.

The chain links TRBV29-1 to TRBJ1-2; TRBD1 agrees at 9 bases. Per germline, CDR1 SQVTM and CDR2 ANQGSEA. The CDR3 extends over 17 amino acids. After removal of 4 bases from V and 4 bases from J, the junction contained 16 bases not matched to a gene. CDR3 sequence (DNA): TGCAGCGTTGTGGCCCCTTCGGGACAGGGTCTCAGCTATGGCTACACCTTC. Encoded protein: CSVVAPSGQGLSYGYTF.

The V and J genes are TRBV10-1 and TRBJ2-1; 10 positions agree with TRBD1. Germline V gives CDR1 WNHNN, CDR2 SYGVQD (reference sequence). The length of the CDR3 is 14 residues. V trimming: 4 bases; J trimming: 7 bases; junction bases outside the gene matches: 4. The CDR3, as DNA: TGCGCCAGCAGTGGACAGGGGGCTAGGAATGAGCAGTTCTTC. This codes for CASSGQGARNEQFF.

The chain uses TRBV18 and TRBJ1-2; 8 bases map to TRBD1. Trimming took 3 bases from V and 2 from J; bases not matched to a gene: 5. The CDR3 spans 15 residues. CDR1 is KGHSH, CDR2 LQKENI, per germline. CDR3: CASSPMTGENYGYTF. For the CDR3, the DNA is TGTGCCAGCTCACCGATGACAGGGGAAAACTATGGCTACACCTTC.

CDR3 amino acids: CASSISQAAGGTQYF. The CDR3 nucleotides are TGTGCCAGTAGTATTTCTCAGGCGGCAGGGGGGACCCAGTACTTC. V usage is TRBV19 and J usage is TRBJ2-5; 7 nucleotides align to TRBD1. The CDR3 covers 15 residues. The germline V gene encodes CDR1 LNHDA and CDR2 SQIVND (reference sequence). The V gene end was trimmed by 3 bases and the J gene end by 7 bases; junction bases not matched to a gene: 11.

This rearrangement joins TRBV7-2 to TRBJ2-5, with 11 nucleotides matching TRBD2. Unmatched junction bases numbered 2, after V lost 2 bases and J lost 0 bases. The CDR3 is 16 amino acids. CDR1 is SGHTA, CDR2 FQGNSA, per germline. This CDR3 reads CASSLLAGGYQETQYF. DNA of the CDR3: TGTGCCAGCAGCTTACTAGCGGGGGGCTACCAAGAGACCCAGTACTTC.

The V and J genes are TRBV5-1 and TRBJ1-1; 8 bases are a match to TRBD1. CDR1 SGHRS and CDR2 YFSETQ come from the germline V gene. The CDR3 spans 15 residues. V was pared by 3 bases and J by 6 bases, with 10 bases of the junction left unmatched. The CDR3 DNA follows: TGCGCCAGCAGCTCAACCCAGGGGGCCTTTGCTGAAGCTTTCTTT. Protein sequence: CASSSTQGAFAEAFF.

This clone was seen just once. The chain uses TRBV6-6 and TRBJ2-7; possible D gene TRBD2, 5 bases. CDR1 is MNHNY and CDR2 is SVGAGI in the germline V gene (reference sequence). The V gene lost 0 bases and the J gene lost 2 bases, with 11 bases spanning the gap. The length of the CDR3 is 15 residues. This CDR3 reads CASSYSGGLTYEQYF. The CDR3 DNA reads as TGTGCCAGCAGTTACTCGGGCGGGCTTACCTACGAGCAGTACTTC.

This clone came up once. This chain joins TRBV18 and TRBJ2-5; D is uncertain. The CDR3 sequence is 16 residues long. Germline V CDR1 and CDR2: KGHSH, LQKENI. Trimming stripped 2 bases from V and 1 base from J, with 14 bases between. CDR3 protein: CASSPVSPAPQETQYF. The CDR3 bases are TGTGCCAGCTCACCAGTGAGCCCAGCCCCCCAAGAGACCCAGTACTTC.

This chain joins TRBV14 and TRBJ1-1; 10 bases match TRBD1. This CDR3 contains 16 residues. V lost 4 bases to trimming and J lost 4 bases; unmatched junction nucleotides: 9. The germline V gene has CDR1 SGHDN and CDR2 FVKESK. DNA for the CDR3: TGTGCCAGCAGCCCACGTAAGCGACAGGGGGCCACTGAAGCTTTCTTT. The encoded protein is CASSPRKRQGATEAFF.

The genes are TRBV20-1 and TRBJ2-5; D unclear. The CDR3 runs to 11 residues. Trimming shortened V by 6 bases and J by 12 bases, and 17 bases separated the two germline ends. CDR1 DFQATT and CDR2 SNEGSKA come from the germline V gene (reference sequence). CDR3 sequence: CSARLGYYEYF. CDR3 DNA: TGCAGTGCCAGGCTGGGCTACTACGAGTACTTC.

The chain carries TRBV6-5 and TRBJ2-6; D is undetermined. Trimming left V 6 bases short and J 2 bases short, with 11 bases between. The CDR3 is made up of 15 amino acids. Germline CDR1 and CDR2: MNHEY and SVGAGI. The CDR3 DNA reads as TGTGCCAGCAGGGCCACTGTTGCTGGGGCCAACGTCCTGACTTTC. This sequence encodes CASRATVAGANVLTF.

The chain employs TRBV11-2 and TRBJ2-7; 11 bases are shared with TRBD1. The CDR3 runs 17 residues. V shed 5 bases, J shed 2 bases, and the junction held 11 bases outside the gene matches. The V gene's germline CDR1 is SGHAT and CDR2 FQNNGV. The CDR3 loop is CASSRNQGQGVAYEQYF. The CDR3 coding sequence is TGTGCCAGCAGCCGTAATCAGGGACAGGGGGTCGCCTACGAGCAGTACTTC.

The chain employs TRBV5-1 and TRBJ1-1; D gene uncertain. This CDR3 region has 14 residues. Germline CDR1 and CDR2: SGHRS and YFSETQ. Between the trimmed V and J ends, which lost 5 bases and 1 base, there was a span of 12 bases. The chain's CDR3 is CASRVLGSNTEAFF. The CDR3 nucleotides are TGCGCCAGCAGAGTGTTGGGGTCGAACACTGAAGCTTTCTTT.

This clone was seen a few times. The CDR3 region has the DNA TGTGCCAGCAGTGAGGGTCCCCTAGCGGGGGGGCGCGAGCAGTACTTC. As protein: CASSEGPLAGGREQYF. This rearrangement joins TRBV2 to TRBJ2-7; 12 nucleotides line up with TRBD2. Trimming took 3 bases from V and 6 from J; bases not matched to a gene: 9. Germline loops: CDR1 SNHLY, CDR2 FYNNEI. The CDR3 is 16 residues long.